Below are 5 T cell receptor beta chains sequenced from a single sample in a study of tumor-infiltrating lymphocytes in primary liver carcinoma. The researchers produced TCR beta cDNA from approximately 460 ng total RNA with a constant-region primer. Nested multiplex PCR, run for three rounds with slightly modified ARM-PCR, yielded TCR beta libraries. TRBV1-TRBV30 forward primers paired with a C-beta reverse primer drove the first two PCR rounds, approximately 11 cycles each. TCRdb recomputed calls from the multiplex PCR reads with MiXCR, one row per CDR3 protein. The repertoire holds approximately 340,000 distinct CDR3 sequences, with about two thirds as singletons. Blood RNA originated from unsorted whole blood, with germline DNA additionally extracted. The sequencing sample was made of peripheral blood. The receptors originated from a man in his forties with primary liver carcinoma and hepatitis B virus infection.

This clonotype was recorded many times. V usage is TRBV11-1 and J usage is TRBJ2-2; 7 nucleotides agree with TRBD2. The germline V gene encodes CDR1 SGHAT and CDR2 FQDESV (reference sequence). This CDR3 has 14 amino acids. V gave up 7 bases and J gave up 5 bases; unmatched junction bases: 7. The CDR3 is CASKEGRGTGELFF. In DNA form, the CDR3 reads TGTGCCAGCAAAGAGGGGAGGGGTACCGGGGAGCTGTTTTTT.

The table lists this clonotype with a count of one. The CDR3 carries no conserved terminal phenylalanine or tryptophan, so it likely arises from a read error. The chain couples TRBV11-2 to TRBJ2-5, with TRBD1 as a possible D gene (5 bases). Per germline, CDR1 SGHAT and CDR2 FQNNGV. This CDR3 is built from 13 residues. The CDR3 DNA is TGTGCCAGCAGCTCTCAGGGAAAAGAGACTCAGTACATC. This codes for CASSSQGKETQYI.

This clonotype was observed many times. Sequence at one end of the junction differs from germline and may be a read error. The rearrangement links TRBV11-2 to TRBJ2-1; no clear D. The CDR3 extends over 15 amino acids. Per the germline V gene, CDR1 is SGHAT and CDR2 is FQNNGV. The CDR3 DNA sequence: TGTGCCGGCAGTGAAAATATCGGTTCCTACAATGAGCAGTTCTTC. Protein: CAGSENIGSYNEQFF.

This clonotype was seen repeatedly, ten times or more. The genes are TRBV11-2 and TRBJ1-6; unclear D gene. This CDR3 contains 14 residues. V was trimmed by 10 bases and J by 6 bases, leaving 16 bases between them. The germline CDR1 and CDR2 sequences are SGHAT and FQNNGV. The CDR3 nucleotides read TGTGCCACACAGATCACGGACGGTAATTCACCCCTCCACTTT. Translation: CATQITDGNSPLHF.

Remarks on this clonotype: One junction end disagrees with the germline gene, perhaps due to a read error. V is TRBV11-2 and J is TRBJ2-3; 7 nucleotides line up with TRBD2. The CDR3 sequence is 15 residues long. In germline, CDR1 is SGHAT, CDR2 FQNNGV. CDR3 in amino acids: CAISLTSQSTDTQYF. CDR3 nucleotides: TGTGCCATCAGCTTGACTAGCCAAAGCACAGACACGCAGTATTTT. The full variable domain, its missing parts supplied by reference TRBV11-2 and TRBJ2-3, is EAGVAQSPRYKIIEKRQSVAFWCNPISGHATLYWYQQILGQGPKLLIQFQNNGVVDDSQLPKDRFSAERLKGVDSTLKIQPAKLEDSAVYLCAISLTSQSTDTQYFGPGTRLTVL.